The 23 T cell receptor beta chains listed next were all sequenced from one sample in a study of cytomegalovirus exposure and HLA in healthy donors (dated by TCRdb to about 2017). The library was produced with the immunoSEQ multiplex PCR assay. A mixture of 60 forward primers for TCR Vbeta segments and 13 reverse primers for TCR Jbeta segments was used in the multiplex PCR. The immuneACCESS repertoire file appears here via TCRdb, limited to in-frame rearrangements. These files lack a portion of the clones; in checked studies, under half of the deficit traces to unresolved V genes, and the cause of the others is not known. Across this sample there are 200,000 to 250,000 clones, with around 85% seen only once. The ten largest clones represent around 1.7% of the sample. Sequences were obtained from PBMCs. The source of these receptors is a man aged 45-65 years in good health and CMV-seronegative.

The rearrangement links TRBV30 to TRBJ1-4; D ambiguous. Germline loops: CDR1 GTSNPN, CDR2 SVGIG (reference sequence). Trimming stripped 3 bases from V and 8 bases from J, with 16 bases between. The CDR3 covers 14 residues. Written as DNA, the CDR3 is TGTGCCTGGAGGGATCGACACATAGGCGAAAAACTGTTTTTT. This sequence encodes CAWRDRHIGEKLFF. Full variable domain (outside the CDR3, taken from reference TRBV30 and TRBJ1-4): SQTIHQWPATLVQPVGSPLSLECTVEGTSNPNLYWYRQAAGRGLQLLFYSVGIGQISSEVPQNLSASRPQDRQFILSSKKLLLSDSGFYLCAWRDRHIGEKLFFGSGTQLSVL.

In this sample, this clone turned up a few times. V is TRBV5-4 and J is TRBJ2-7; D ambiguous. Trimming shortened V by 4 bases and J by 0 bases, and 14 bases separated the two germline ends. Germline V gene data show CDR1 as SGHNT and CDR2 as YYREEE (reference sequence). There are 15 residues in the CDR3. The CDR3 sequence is CASSPSARSSYEQYF. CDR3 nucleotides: TGTGCCAGCAGCCCCTCGGCGCGGAGCTCCTACGAGCAGTACTTC.

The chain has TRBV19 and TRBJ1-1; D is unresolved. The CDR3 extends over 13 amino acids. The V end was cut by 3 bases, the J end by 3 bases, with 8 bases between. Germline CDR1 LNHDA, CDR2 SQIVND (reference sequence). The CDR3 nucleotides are TGTGCCAGTAGTATGGCCGCATACACTGAAGCTTTCTTT. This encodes CASSMAAYTEAFF.

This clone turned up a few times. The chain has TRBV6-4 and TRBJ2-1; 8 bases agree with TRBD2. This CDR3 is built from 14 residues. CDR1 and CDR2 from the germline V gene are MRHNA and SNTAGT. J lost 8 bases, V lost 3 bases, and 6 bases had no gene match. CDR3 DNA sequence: TGTGCCAGCAGTGAAGGAACTAGCGGAGATGAGCAGTTCTTC. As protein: CASSEGTSGDEQFF.

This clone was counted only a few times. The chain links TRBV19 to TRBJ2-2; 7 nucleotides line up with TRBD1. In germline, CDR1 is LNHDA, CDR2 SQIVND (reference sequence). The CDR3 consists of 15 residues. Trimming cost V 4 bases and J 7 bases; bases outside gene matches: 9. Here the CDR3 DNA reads TGTGCCAGTAGTACCCCACAGGGGCGGATCGGGGAGCTGTTTTTT. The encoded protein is CASSTPQGRIGELFF.

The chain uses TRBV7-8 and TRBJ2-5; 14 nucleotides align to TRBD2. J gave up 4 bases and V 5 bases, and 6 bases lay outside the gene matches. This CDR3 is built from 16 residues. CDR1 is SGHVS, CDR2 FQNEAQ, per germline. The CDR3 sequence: CASSLGTSGRIETQYF. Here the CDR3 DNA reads TGTGCCAGCAGCCTGGGGACTAGCGGGAGAATAGAGACCCAGTACTTC.

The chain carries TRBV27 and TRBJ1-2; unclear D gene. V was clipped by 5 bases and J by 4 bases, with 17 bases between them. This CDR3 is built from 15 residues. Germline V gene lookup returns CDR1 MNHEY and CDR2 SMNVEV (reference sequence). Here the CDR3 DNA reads TGTGCCAGCAGTCCTCTATCTGGTCTTAGCTATGGCTACACCTTC. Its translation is CASSPLSGLSYGYTF.

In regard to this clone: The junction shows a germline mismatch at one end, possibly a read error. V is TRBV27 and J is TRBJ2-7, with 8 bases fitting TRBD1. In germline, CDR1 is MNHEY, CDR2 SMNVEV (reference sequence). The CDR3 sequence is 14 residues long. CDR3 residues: CASRLTGGIYGQYF. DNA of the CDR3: TGTGCCAGCAGATTAACAGGGGGTATCTACGGGCAGTACTTC.

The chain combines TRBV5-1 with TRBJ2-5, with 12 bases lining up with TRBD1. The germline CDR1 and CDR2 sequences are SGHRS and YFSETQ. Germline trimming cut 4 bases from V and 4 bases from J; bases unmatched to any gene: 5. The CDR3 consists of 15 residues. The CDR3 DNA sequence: TGCGCCAGCAGCACGGGGGACAGGGGGCTAGAGACCCAGTACTTC. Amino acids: CASSTGDRGLETQYF. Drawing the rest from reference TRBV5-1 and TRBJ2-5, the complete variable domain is KAGVTQTPRYLIKTRGQQVTLSCSPISGHRSVSWYQQTPGQGLQFLFEYFSETQRNKGNFPGRFSGRQFSNSRSEMNVSTLELGDSALYLCASSTGDRGLETQYFGPGTRLLVL.

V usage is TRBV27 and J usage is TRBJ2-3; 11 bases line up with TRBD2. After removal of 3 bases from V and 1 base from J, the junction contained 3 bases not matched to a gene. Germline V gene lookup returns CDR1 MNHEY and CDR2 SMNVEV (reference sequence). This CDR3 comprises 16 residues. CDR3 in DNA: TGTGCCAGCAGTTTCCGACTAGCGGGACGCACAGATACGCAGTATTTT. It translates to CASSFRLAGRTDTQYF.

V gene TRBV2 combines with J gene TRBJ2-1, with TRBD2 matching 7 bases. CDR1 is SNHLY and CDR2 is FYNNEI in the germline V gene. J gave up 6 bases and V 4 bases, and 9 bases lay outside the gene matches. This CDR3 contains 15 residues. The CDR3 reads CASSVTSRDFNEQFF. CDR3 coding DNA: TGTGCCAGCAGTGTGACTAGCCGCGACTTCAATGAGCAGTTCTTC.

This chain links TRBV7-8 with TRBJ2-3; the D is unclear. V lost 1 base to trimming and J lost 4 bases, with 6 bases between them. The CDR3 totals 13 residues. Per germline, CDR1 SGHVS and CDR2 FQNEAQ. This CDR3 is CASSLGLPDTQYF. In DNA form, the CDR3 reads TGTGCCAGCAGCTTAGGGCTGCCAGATACGCAGTATTTT. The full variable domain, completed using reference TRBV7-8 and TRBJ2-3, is GAGVSQSPRYKVAKRGQDVALRCDPISGHVSLFWYQQALGQGPEFLTYFQNEAQLDKSGLPSDRFFAERPEGSVSTLKIQRTQQEDSAVYLCASSLGLPDTQYFGPGTRLTVL.

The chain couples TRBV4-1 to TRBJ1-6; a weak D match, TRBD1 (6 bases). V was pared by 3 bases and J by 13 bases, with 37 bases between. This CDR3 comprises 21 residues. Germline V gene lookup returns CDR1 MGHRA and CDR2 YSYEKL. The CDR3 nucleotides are TGCGCCAGCAGCCAGGGAACAAGTTTAGGGGGAGGGCGCGAATTCAGTTGGCCCCTCCACTTT. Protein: CASSQGTSLGGGREFSWPLHF.

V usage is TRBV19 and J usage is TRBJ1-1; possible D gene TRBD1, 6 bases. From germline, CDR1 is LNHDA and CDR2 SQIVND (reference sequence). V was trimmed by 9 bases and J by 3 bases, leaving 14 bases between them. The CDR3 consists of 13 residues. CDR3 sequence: CARGGVRDTEAFF. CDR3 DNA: TGTGCCAGAGGGGGGGTGAGGGACACTGAAGCTTTCTTT.

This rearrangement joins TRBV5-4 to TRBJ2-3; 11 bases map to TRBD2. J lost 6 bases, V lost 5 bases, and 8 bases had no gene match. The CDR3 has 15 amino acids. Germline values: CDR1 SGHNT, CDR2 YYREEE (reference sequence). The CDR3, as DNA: TGTGCCAGCAGGGTAGCGGGAGGGCCGTCCGATACGCAGTATTTT. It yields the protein CASRVAGGPSDTQYF.

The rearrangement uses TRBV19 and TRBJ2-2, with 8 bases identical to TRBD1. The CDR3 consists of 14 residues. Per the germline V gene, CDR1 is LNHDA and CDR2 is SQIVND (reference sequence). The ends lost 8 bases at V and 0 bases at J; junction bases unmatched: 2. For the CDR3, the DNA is TGTGCCAGTCGGACAGGGACGAACACCGGGGAGCTGTTTTTT. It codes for CASRTGTNTGELFF.

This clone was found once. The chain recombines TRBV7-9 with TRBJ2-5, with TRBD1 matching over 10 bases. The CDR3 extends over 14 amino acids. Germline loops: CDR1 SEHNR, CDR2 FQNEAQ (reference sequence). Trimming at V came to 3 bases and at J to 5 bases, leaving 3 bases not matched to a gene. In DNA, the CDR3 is TGTGCCAGCAGCTTGACAGGGGGCACGGAGACCCAGTACTTC. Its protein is CASSLTGGTETQYF.

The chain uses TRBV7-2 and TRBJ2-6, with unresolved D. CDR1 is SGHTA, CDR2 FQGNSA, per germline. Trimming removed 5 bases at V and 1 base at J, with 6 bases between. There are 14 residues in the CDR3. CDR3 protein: CASSPPSGANVLTF. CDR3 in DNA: TGTGCCAGCAGCCCTCCTTCTGGGGCCAACGTCCTGACTTTC.

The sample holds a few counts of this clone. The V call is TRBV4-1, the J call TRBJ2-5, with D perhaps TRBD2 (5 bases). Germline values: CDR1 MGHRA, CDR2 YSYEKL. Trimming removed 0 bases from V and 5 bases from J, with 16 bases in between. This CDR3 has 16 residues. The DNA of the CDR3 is TGCGCCAGCAGCCAAGATAGCAGCCCCGGCGGGGAGACCCAGTACTTC. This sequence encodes CASSQDSSPGGETQYF.

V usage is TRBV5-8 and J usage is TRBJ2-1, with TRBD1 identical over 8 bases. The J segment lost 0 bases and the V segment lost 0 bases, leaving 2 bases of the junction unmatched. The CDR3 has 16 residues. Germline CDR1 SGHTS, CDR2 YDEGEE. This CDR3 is CASSLGTGRSYNEQFF. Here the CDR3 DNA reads TGTGCCAGCAGCTTGGGGACAGGGCGCTCCTACAATGAGCAGTTCTTC.

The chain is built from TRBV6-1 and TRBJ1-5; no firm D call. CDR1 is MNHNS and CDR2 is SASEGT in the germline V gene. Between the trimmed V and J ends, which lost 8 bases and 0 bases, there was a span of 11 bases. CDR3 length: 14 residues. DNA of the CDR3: TGTGCCAGCGGAGGTGGGTATAGCAATCAGCCCCAGCATTTT. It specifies CASGGGYSNQPQHF.

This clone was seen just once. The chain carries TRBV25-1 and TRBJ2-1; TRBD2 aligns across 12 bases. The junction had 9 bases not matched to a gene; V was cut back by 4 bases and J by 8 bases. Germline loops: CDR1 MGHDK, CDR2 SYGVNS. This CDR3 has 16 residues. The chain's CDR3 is CASSAGLAGMGYEQFF. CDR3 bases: TGTGCCAGCAGTGCAGGACTAGCGGGAATGGGGTATGAGCAGTTCTTC.

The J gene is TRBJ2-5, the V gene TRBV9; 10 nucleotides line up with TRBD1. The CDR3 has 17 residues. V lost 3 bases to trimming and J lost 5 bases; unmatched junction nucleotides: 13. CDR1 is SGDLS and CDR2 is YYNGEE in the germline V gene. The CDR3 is CASSATPTGGAGETQYF. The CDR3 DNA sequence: TGTGCCAGCAGCGCAACTCCGACAGGGGGCGCGGGGGAGACCCAGTACTTC.